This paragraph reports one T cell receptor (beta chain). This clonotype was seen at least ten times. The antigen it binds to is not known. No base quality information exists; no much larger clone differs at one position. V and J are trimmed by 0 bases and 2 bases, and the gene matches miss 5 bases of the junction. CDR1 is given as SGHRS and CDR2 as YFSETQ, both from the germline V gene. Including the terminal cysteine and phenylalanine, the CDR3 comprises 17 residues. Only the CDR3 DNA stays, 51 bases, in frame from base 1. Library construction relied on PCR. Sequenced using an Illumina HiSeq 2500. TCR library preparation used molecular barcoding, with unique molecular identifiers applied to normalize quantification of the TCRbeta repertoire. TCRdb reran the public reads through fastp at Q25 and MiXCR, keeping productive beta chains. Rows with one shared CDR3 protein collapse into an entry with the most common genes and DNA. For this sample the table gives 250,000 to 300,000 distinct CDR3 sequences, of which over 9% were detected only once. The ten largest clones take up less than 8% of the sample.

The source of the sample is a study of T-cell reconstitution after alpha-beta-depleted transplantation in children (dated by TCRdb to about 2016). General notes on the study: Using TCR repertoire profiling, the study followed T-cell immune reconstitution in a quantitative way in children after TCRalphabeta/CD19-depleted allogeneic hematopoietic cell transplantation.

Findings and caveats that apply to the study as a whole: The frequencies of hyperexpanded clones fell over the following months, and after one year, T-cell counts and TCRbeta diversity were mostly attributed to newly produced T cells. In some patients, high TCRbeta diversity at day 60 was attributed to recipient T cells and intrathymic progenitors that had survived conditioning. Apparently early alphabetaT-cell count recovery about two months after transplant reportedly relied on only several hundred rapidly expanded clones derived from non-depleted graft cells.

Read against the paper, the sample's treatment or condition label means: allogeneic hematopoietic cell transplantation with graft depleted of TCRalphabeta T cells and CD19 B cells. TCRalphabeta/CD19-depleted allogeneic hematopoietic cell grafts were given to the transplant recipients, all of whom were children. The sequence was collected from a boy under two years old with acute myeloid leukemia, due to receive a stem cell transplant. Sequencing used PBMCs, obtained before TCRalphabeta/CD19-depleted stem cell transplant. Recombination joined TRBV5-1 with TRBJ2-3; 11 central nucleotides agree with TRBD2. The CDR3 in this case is CASSLATSGGSTDTQYF. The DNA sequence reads TGCGCCAGCAGCTTGGCAACTAGCGGGGGATCCACAGATACGCAGTATTTT.